The 26 T cell receptor beta chains listed next were all sequenced from one sample in a study of regulatory T cells in long-lasting Graves disease. The time point denotes: newly diagnosed GD, antithyroid drugs for less than 3 months. From RNA extracted from PBMCs, the TCR library was made. Through Arm-PCR of CDR3 regions and iRepertoire HTBI primers, TCR beta libraries were built. One entry per CDR3 protein, called by TCRdb with MiXCR from the multiplex PCR reads. The sample lists around 470,000 distinct CDR3 sequences; 12% to 15% were seen once. The data also belong to a second study, concerning T cells in Graves' hyperthyroidism and ophthalmopathy.

The material sequenced was peripheral blood mononuclear cells (PBMCs), taken at new diagnosis, from a patient treated with antithyroid drugs. The receptors derive from a woman aged 45-65 years with Graves disease.

The V call is TRBV5-6, the J call TRBJ1-4; D ambiguous. Between the trimmed V and J ends, which lost 4 bases and 0 bases, there was a span of 10 bases. Germline V gene sequence: CDR1 SGHDT, CDR2 YYEEEE. The CDR3 sequence is 15 residues long. CDR3 nucleotide sequence: TGTGCCAGCAGCCTCAAAGTTGCAACTAATGAAAAACTGTTTTTT. This encodes CASSLKVATNEKLFF. The variable domain in full, with the rest retrieved from reference TRBV5-6 and TRBJ1-4, is DAGVTQSPTHLIKTRGQQVTLRCSPKSGHDTVSWYQQALGQGPQFIFQYYEEEERQRGNFPDRFSGHQFPNYSSELNVNALLLGDSALYLCASSLKVATNEKLFFGSGTQLSVL.

This rearrangement joins TRBV7-8 to TRBJ1-4, with 7 bases fitting TRBD1. CDR1 and CDR2 (germline): SGHVS, FQNEAQ. The CDR3 has 16 amino acids. V dropped 5 bases and J dropped 0; count of bases not matched to a gene: 6. CDR3 amino acids: CASSRQGWATNEKLFF. The CDR3 bases are TGTGCCAGCAGCAGACAGGGTTGGGCAACTAATGAAAAACTGTTTTTT.

This clonotype was seen only a few times. This chain links TRBV9 with TRBJ2-1; D perhaps matches TRBD1 (5 bases). The length of the CDR3 is 12 residues. Deletions cut 0 bases from V and 10 bases from J, with 8 bases between. Germline loops: CDR1 SGDLS, CDR2 YYNGEE. The CDR3 DNA reads TGTGCCAGCAGCGTAGACAACAGGGAGCAGTTCTTC. This codes for CASSVDNREQFF.

This clonotype was seen ten or more times. V and J are TRBV6-2 or TRBV6-3 and TRBJ2-3; 12 bases are a match to TRBD2. The ends lost 5 bases at V and 2 bases at J; junction bases unmatched: 11. This CDR3 is built from 18 residues. Germline V gene lookup returns CDR1 MNHEY and CDR2 SVGEGT. DNA for the CDR3: TGTGCCAGCAGTGAATCAGGACTAGCGGGATTACCCACAGATACGCAGTATTTT. Its protein product is CASSESGLAGLPTDTQYF.

The chain combines TRBV7-9 with TRBJ1-5; no reliable D call. Trimming stripped 2 bases from V and 5 bases from J, with 4 bases between. Germline V gene lookup returns CDR1 SEHNR and CDR2 FQNEAQ (reference sequence). The CDR3 has 12 residues. CDR3 sequence: CASSLMDQPQHF. The CDR3 DNA is TGTGCCAGCAGCTTAATGGATCAGCCCCAGCATTTT. The entire variable domain, with the rest obtained from reference TRBV7-9 and TRBJ1-5, is as follows: DTGVSQNPRHKITKRGQNVTFRCDPISEHNRLYWYRQTLGQGPEFLTYFQNEAQLEKSRLLSDRFSAERPKGSFSTLEIQRTEQGDSAMYLCASSLMDQPQHFGDGTRLSIL.

This clonotype was seen many times. This chain connects TRBV12-3 or TRBV12-4 to TRBJ2-3; D is unresolved. The CDR3 has 15 residues. The germline V and J ends were trimmed by 4 bases and 0 bases, with 11 bases remaining between them. The CDR3 is CASSSTLTSTDTQYF. CDR3 DNA sequence: TGTGCCAGCAGTTCGACCCTAACTAGCACAGATACGCAGTATTTT.

DNA for the CDR3: TGCGCCAGCAGCAACGAGGGTTCCTACGAGCAGTACTTC. It encodes CASSNEGSYEQYF. This chain links TRBV5-1 with TRBJ2-7; possible D gene TRBD2, 5 bases. Per the germline V gene, CDR1 is SGHRS and CDR2 is YFSETQ. The CDR3 contains 13 residues. The V end lost 4 bases, the J end lost 1 base, and 9 bases lay between the germline ends.

This clonotype was detected many times. J is TRBJ2-1 and V is TRBV7-3; no firm D call. V gave up 4 bases and J gave up 0 bases, with 10 bases separating them. The CDR3 covers 15 residues. CDR1 and CDR2 from the germline V gene are SGHTA and FQGTGA. This CDR3 is CASSSQPSSYNEQFF. CDR3 DNA sequence: TGTGCCAGCAGCTCCCAACCTAGCTCCTACAATGAGCAGTTCTTC.

This chain connects TRBV5-6 to TRBJ2-5; 9 nucleotides align to TRBD1. Near its end, the DNA agrees better with TRBJ2-1, so the J call may be wrong. Germline lookup yields CDR1 SGHDT and CDR2 YYEEEE. This CDR3 is built from 17 residues. CDR3 protein: CASTFGDRDGPYNEQFF. For the CDR3, the DNA is TGTGCCAGCACCTTTGGGGACAGGGACGGGCCCTACAATGAGCAGTTCTTC.

This clonotype was recorded a few times. The chain uses TRBV7-8 and TRBJ1-2; D gene uncertain. The germline V and J ends were trimmed by 1 base and 3 bases, with 6 bases remaining between them. Germline CDR1 reads SGHVS; CDR2 reads FQNEAQ. This CDR3 has 13 amino acids. The DNA for the CDR3 is TGTGCCAGCAGCTTAGGTTTGGACTATGGCTACACCTTC. This sequence encodes CASSLGLDYGYTF.

This clonotype was counted at least ten times. The V and J genes are TRBV12-3 or TRBV12-4 and TRBJ1-5, with 9 bases lining up with TRBD1. This CDR3 has 16 amino acids. V shed 5 bases and J 3 bases; nucleotides not matched to a gene: 8. The CDR3 here is CASSPTGTGINQPQHF. The CDR3 DNA reads TGTGCCAGCAGTCCCACCGGGACAGGGATCAATCAGCCCCAGCATTTT.

This clonotype was counted a few times. The rearrangement uses TRBV18 and TRBJ1-4; D call uncertain. The ends were cut back, 2 bases at V and 7 bases at J, with 14 bases in the middle. The germline CDR1 and CDR2 sequences are KGHSH and LQKENI. The CDR3 totals 15 residues. The CDR3: CASSPYEGIGEKLFF. For the CDR3, the DNA is TGTGCCAGCTCACCATATGAGGGTATCGGTGAAAAACTGTTTTTT.

This clonotype has a count of ten or more. The gene calls are TRBV28 and TRBJ2-1; possibly TRBD1 for D (6 bases). This CDR3 contains 16 residues. The germline V gene encodes CDR1 MDHEN and CDR2 SYDVKM. V was trimmed by 5 bases and J by 2 bases, leaving 16 bases between them. The CDR3 reads CASSLRGTRTYNEQFF. The CDR3 bases are TGTGCCAGCAGTCTAAGGGGGACCCGCACCTACAATGAGCAGTTCTTC.

The V gene is TRBV12-3 or TRBV12-4, the J gene TRBJ1-1; TRBD1 is a possible D gene (6 bases). V was clipped by 7 bases and J by 5 bases, with 23 bases between them. The length of the CDR3 is 16 residues. The CDR3 protein is CASIKKGDMGGTEAFF. The CDR3 nucleotides read TGTGCCAGCATCAAAAAAGGGGACATGGGAGGAACTGAAGCTTTCTTT.

This clonotype showed up many times. V gene TRBV18 combines with J gene TRBJ2-3; D gene ambiguous. CDR1 KGHSH and CDR2 LQKENI come from the germline V gene. There are 15 residues in the CDR3. Between the trimmed V and J ends, which lost 0 bases and 1 base, there was a span of 8 bases. The CDR3 here is CASSPPDEGTDTQYF. CDR3 nucleotides: TGTGCCAGCTCACCACCCGACGAAGGCACAGATACGCAGTATTTT.

Notes on this clonotype: Given a much more abundant clone one base away, this may be a read error. The CDR3 does not close with the conserved phenylalanine or tryptophan, likely indicating a read error. The rearrangement links TRBV3-1 to TRBJ1-5; the match to TRBD1 covers 9 bases. The junction had 9 bases not matched to a gene; V was cut back by 3 bases and J by 0 bases. Germline lookup yields CDR1 LGHDT and CDR2 YNNKEL (reference sequence). The CDR3 covers 18 residues. The CDR3 reads CASSHSGTGRDSNQPQHS. In nucleotides, the CDR3 is TGTGCCAGCAGCCACTCCGGGACAGGGCGAGATAGCAATCAGCCCCAGCATTCT.

This clonotype was seen at least ten times. The genes are TRBV7-9 and TRBJ2-7; 8 bases are a match to TRBD1. The CDR3 is made up of 16 amino acids. V was pared by 1 base and J by 2 bases, with 7 bases of the junction left unmatched. CDR1 and CDR2 (germline): SEHNR, FQNEAQ (reference sequence). CDR3 loop: CASSLGKGQDPYEQYF. For the CDR3, the DNA is TGTGCCAGCAGCTTAGGGAAGGGACAGGACCCCTACGAGCAGTACTTC.

Remarks on this clonotype: Mismatch with germline at one junction end may stem from a read error. The J gene is TRBJ1-5, the V gene TRBV27; D not certain. The germline V gene has CDR1 MNHEY and CDR2 SMNVEV (reference sequence). This CDR3 spans 13 amino acids. The CDR3 sequence is CASSSNSNQSQHF. CDR3 coding DNA: TGTGCCAGCAGTTCGAATAGCAATCAGTCCCAGCATTTT.

The rearrangement joins TRBV2 to TRBJ2-7, with 9 bases matching TRBD1. After removal of 8 bases from V and 0 bases from J, the junction contained 5 bases not matched to a gene. Germline values: CDR1 SNHLY, CDR2 FYNNEI. The CDR3 sequence is 14 residues long. The CDR3 loop is CASGWDRDSYEQYF. Written as DNA, the CDR3 is TGTGCCAGCGGCTGGGACAGGGACTCCTACGAGCAGTACTTC.

This clonotype was observed a handful of times. The rearrangement joins TRBV29-1 to TRBJ2-7; D is uncertain. This CDR3 is 14 amino acids long. Germline CDR1 is SQVTM and CDR2 is ANQGSEA. V was cut by 7 bases and J by 4 bases, with 20 bases left in between. This CDR3 reads CSASSSSLGYEQYF. As DNA, the CDR3 is TGCAGCGCCAGCAGCAGCTCCCTAGGGTACGAGCAGTACTTC.

This clonotype occurred many times. The chain combines TRBV3-1 with TRBJ2-1; 9 nucleotides line up with TRBD1. V lost 4 bases and J lost 9; bases outside the gene matches: 1. The germline V gene encodes CDR1 LGHDT and CDR2 YNNKEL (reference sequence). The CDR3 spans 12 residues. Written as DNA, the CDR3 is TGTGCCAGCAGCCTACAGGGGGCTGAGCAGTTCTTC. Translating it yields CASSLQGAEQFF.

The CDR3 sequence is CASSLSGLRPGEYF. CDR3 DNA sequence: TGTGCCAGCAGTTTATCCGGACTGCGCCCTGGGGAGTACTTC. The chain carries TRBV27 and TRBJ2-7; possible D gene TRBD2, 5 bases. The ends were cut back, 0 bases at V and 11 bases at J, with 17 bases in the middle. The CDR3 is 14 residues long. CDR1 and CDR2 from the germline V gene are MNHEY and SMNVEV (reference sequence).

This clonotype was recorded at least ten times. The chain combines TRBV13 with TRBJ2-1; TRBD2 matches at 8 bases. Germline CDR1 PRHDT, CDR2 FYEKMQ (reference sequence). V trimming: 4 bases; J trimming: 2 bases; junction bases outside the gene matches: 7. There are 16 residues in the CDR3. In DNA, the CDR3 is TGTGCCAGCAGCTCCCCAGCGGGAGACACCTACAATGAGCAGTTCTTC. It codes for CASSSPAGDTYNEQFF.

In this sample, this clonotype turned up many times. The chain has TRBV6-1 and TRBJ1-1, with a tentative D call TRBD1 (5 bases). V was trimmed by 6 bases and J by 0 bases, leaving 14 bases between them. This CDR3 has 15 amino acids. CDR1 MNHNS and CDR2 SASEGT come from the germline V gene. The CDR3 is CASRWRAQVNTEAFF. In DNA, the CDR3 is TGTGCCAGCAGATGGCGCGCACAGGTGAACACTGAAGCTTTCTTT.

The J gene is TRBJ2-7, the V gene TRBV28, with D tentatively TRBD1 or TRBD2 (6 bases each). Per the germline V gene, CDR1 is MDHEN and CDR2 is SYDVKM. V shed 3 bases and J shed 2 bases, with 14 bases lying between them. The CDR3 covers 15 residues. The CDR3 DNA reads as TGTGCCAGCAGTTTGGGGGGCGGTGATCCCTACGAGCAGTACTTC. Residues: CASSLGGGDPYEQYF.

This clonotype has a count of ten or more. The chain's CDR3 is CSARAGSGLKYEQYF. The CDR3 nucleotides read TGCAGTGCTAGAGCTGGGTCAGGATTAAAATACGAGCAGTACTTC. This chain links TRBV20-1 with TRBJ2-7; D uncertain. CDR3 size: 15 residues. The V and J ends lost 1 base and 4 bases respectively, with 17 bases between them. The germline CDR1 and CDR2 sequences are DFQATT and SNEGSKA (reference sequence).